The clone carrying this T cell receptor (beta chain) was recorded a few times. Germline-derived CDR1 and CDR2 are SGHTA and FQGNSA. Trimming stripped 0 bases from V and 11 bases from J, with 11 bases between. The CDR3 spans 14 residues. This specimen comes from a study of identical twins. From the 5' RACE reads, TCRdb called clonotypes with MiXCR, one entry per CDR3 protein. The repertoire holds about 520,000 distinct CDR3 sequences, with 22% as singletons. In addition, the sample was reused for a study of T cells expressing NK-cell markers. From that study: The study drew TCR beta repertoires from sorted CD3+CD56+NKG2C+, CD3+CD56+NKG2C- and CD3+CD56-NKG2C+ T cells. Serological testing identified seven of the eight sequenced donors as HCMV-seropositive and one as seronegative.

The gene calls are TRBV7-2 and TRBJ1-6, with D unclear. The clonotype originates from a young woman in good health. Material for sequencing was CD4+ T cells sorted from blood. The CDR3 region is CASSLAMGFPPLHF. The CDR3 DNA reads TGTGCCAGCAGCTTAGCGATGGGTTTCCCACCCCTCCACTTT. Full variable domain (outside the CDR3, taken from reference TRBV7-2 and TRBJ1-6): GAGVSQSPSNKVTEKGKDVELRCDPISGHTALYWYRQSLGQGLEFLIYFQGNSAPDKSGLPSDRFSAERTGGSVSTLTIQRTQQEDSAVYLCASSLAMGFPPLHFGNGTRLTVT.